These T cell receptor beta chains were read from a single sample in a study of shared clonotypes between healthy human individuals. The protocol was immunoSEQ multiplex PCR, while the TCRdb copy is restricted to in-frame clones and leaves out a portion. Among roughly 1,500,000 clones listed, under 99% were seen once. Input material: naive CD4+ T cells sorted from blood. The receptors were gathered from a man aged 25 to 40 in good health. The CDR3 runs from the conserved cysteine through the conserved F or W. D genes are given only for firm matches. Some rows have no size entry. The others give once, few or many, or a class for an expanded clone.

D gene: .
J gene: TRBJ1-3
clone size: .
V gene: TRBV18
CDR3 DNA: TGTGCCAGCTCACCACCGGCAAGGAGGATAGACACCATATATTTT
CDR3 protein: CASSPPARRIDTIYF

D gene: TRBD2
J gene: TRBJ2-3
clone size: .
V gene: TRBV7-9
CDR3 DNA: TGTGCCAGCAGCTTGGGACTAGCGGTACCAGATACGCAGTATTTT
CDR3 protein: CASSLGLAVPDTQYF

D gene: TRBD1
J gene: TRBJ2-7
clone size: .
V gene: TRBV2
CDR3 DNA: TGTGCCAGCGGAAGGGACAGGGGTTACGAGCAGTACTTC
CDR3 protein: CASGRDRGYEQYF

D gene: TRBD2
J gene: TRBJ2-1
clone size: .
V gene: TRBV6-4
CDR3 DNA: TGTGCCAGCAGTGACCGGGCTAGCGGGAGTCCCAATGAGCAGTTCTTC
CDR3 protein: CASSDRASGSPNEQFF

D gene: .
J gene: TRBJ2-7
clone size: .
V gene: TRBV7-2
CDR3 DNA: TGTGCCAGCAGCTTAGTTCGGGACCCCTCCCACGAGCAGTACTTC
CDR3 protein: CASSLVRDPSHEQYF

D gene: .
J gene: TRBJ2-3
clone size: .
V gene: TRBV6-1
CDR3 DNA: TGTGCCGGAGGCCCTTGGGGTAGCAATACGCAGTATTTT
CDR3 protein: CAGGPWGSNTQYF

D gene: TRBD1
J gene: TRBJ1-5
clone size: once
V gene: TRBV7-2
CDR3 DNA: TGTGCCAGCAGCTTAGAGGCATGGACAGGGATGCAGCCCCAGCATTTT
CDR3 protein: CASSLEAWTGMQPQHF

D gene: TRBD2
J gene: TRBJ2-1
clone size: .
V gene: TRBV5-1
CDR3 DNA: TGCGCCAGCAGCTTGGGTGGACTAGCGACCTACAATGAGCAGTTCTTC
CDR3 protein: CASSLGGLATYNEQFF

D gene: .
J gene: TRBJ1-4
clone size: .
V gene: TRBV2
CDR3 DNA: TGTGCCAGCAAGTGGGAGGGATCTAATGAAAAACTGTTTTTT
CDR3 protein: CASKWEGSNEKLFF

D gene: .
J gene: TRBJ2-6
clone size: .
V gene: TRBV7-9
CDR3 DNA: TGTGCCAGCTCCCCAGGTAGGGGGAGTGACTCTGGGGCCAACGTCCTGACTTTC
CDR3 protein: CASSPGRGSDSGANVLTF

D gene: .
J gene: TRBJ1-4
clone size: .
V gene: TRBV5-1
CDR3 DNA: TGCGCCAGCAGCCAAGCCGGGACGGTTAATGAAAAACTGTTTTTT
CDR3 protein: CASSQAGTVNEKLFF

D gene: .
J gene: TRBJ2-7
clone size: .
V gene: TRBV21-1
CDR3 DNA: TGTGCCAGCAGAAATCGAACCGGGACAGGGGATGACTCCTACGAGCAGTACTTC
CDR3 protein: CASRNRTGTGDDSYEQYF

D gene: TRBD1
J gene: TRBJ2-5
clone size: .
V gene: TRBV6-5
CDR3 DNA: TGTGCCAGCAGTTACGAGAGACAGGGCGGAGAGACCCAGTACTTC
CDR3 protein: CASSYERQGGETQYF

D gene: .
J gene: TRBJ2-6
clone size: .
V gene: TRBV6-1
CDR3 DNA: TGTGCCAGCAGTGAGGGTGTCGGGAGCTCTGGGGCCAACGTCCTGACTTTC
CDR3 protein: CASSEGVGSSGANVLTF

D gene: .
J gene: TRBJ1-1
clone size: .
V gene: TRBV18
CDR3 DNA: TGTGCCAGCTCACGGATGGGGGAGAACACTGAAGCTTTCTTT
CDR3 protein: CASSRMGENTEAFF

D gene: .
J gene: TRBJ1-4
clone size: .
V gene: TRBV7-8
CDR3 DNA: TGTGCCAGCAAAGGACAGCTTAATGAAAAACTGTTTTTT
CDR3 protein: CASKGQLNEKLFF

D gene: .
J gene: TRBJ1-4
clone size: .
V gene: TRBV5-1
CDR3 DNA: TGCGCCAGCAGTCGGGCAGGAATTAATGAAAAACTGTTTTTT
CDR3 protein: CASSRAGINEKLFF